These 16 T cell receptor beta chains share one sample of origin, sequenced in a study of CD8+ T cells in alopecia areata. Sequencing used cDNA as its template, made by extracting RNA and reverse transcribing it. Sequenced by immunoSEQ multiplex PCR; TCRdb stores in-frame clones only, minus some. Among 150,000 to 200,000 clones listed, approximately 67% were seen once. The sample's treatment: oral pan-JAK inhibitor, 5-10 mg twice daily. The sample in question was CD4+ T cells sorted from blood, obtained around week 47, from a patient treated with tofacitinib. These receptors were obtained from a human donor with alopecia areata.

CDR3 loop: CASSLRPGLNVGDSPLHF. As DNA, the CDR3 is TGTGCCAGCAGTTTACGGCCAGGGCTAAACGTCGGGGATTCACCCCTCCACTTT. This chain links TRBV27 with TRBJ1-6, with D tentatively TRBD1 (5 bases). This CDR3 is built from 18 residues. With 2 bases removed from V and 8 bases from J, the gap between germline ends came to 22 bases. Germline CDR1 reads MNHEY; CDR2 reads SMNVEV (reference sequence).

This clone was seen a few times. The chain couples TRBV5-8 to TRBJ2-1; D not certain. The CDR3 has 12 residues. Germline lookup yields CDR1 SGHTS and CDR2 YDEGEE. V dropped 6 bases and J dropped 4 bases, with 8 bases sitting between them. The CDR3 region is CASNLQYNEQFF. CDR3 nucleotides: TGTGCCAGCAACCTACAGTACAATGAGCAGTTCTTC.

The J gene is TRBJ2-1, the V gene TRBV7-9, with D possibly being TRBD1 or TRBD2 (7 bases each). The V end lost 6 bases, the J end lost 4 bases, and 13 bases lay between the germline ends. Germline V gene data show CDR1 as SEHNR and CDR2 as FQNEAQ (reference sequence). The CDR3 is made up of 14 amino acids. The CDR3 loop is CASSTGEGYNEQFF. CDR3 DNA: TGTGCCAGCAGTACAGGGGAGGGGTACAATGAGCAGTTCTTC.

As DNA, the CDR3 is TGTGCCTGGAGTGTACGCAGACAGGATCTATATGGCTACACCTTC. The encoded protein is CAWSVRRQDLYGYTF. The chain uses TRBV30 and TRBJ1-2, with D possibly being TRBD1 (6 bases). The V and J ends lost 0 bases and 5 bases respectively, with 16 bases between them. The CDR3 is 15 amino acids. Germline-derived CDR1 and CDR2 are GTSNPN and SVGIG (reference sequence).

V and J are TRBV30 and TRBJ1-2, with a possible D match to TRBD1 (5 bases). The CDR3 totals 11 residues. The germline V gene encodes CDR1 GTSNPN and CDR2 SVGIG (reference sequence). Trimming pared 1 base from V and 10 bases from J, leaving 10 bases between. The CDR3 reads CAWSGQGVYTF. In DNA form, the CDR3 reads TGTGCCTGGAGTGGGCAGGGAGTCTACACCTTC.

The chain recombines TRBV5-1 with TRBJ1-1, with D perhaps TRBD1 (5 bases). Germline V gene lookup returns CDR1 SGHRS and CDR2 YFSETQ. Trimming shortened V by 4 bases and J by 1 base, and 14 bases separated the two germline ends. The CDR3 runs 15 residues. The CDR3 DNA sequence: TGCGCCAGCAGCCCCCCCGACAGTCAGAACACTGAAGCTTTCTTT. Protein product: CASSPPDSQNTEAFF.

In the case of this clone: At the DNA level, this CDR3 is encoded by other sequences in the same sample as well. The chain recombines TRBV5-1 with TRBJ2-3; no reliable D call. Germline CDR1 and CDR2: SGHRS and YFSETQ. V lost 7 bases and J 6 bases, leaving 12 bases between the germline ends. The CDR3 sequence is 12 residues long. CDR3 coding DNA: TGCGCCAGCTCCCGCGACACCGATACGCAGTATTTT. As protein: CASSRDTDTQYF.

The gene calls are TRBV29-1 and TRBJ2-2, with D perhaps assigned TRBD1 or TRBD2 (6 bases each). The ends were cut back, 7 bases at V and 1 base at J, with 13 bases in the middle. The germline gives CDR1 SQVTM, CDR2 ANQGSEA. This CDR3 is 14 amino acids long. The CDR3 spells CSAGRGGNTGELFF. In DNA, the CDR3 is TGCAGCGCCGGGAGAGGGGGGAACACCGGGGAGCTGTTTTTT.

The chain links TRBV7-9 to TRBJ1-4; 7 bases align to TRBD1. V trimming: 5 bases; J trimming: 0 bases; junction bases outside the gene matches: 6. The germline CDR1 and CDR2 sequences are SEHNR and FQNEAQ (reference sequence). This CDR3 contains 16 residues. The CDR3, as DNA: TGTGCCAGCAGCCAGGACAGGTTTTCAACTAATGAAAAACTGTTTTTT. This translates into CASSQDRFSTNEKLFF.

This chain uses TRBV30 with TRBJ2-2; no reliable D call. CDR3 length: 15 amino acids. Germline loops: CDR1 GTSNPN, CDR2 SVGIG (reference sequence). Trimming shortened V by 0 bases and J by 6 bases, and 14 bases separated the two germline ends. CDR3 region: CAWSVLTKEAGELFF. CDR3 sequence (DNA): TGTGCCTGGAGTGTCTTGACAAAGGAAGCCGGGGAGCTGTTTTTT.

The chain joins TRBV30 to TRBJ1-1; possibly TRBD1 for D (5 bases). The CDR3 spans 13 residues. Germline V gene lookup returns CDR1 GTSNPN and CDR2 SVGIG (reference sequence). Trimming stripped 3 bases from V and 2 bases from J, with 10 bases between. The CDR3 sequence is CAWRYWGNTEAFF. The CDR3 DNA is TGTGCCTGGAGATATTGGGGCAACACTGAAGCTTTCTTT. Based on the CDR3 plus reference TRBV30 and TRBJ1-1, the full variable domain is SQTIHQWPATLVQPVGSPLSLECTVEGTSNPNLYWYRQAAGRGLQLLFYSVGIGQISSEVPQNLSASRPQDRQFILSSKKLLLSDSGFYLCAWRYWGNTEAFFGQGTRLTVV.

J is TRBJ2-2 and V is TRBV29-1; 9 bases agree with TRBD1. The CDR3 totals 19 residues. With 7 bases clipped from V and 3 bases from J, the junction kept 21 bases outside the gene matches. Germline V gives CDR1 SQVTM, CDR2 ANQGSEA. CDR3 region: CSAIGQGKVKYGDTGELFF. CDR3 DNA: TGCAGCGCCATAGGACAGGGGAAGGTTAAATACGGGGACACCGGGGAGCTGTTTTTT.

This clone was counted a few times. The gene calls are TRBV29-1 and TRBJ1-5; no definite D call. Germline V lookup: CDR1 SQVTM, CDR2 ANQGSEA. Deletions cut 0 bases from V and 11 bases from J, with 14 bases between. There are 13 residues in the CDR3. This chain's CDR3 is CSVEEGGSGAQHF. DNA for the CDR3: TGCAGCGTTGAAGAGGGAGGGTCCGGAGCCCAGCATTTT.

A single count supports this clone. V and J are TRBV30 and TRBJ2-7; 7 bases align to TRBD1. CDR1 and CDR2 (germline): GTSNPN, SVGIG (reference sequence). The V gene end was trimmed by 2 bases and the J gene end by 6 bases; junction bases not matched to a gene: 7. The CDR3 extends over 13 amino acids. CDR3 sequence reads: CAWSRQGRSEQYF. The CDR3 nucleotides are TGTGCCTGGAGTAGACAGGGTCGGAGCGAGCAGTACTTC.

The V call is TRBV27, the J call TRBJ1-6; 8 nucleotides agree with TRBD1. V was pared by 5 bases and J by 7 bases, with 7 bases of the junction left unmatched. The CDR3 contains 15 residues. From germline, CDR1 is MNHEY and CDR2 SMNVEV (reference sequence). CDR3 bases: TGTGCCAGCAGTAGTAGACAGGGGAAGAATTCACCCCTCCACTTT. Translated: CASSSRQGKNSPLHF.

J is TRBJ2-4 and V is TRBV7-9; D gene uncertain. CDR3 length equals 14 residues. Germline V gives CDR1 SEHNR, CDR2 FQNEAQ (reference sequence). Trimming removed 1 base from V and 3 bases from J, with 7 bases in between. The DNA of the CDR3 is TGTGCCAGCAGCTTAGGCCAGCACAAAAACATTCAGTACTTC. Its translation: CASSLGQHKNIQYF.